A selection of T cell receptor beta chains follows, all from one sample in a study of blood T cell repertoires in COVID-19. Assay: immunoSEQ multiplex PCR; the TCRdb copy retains only in-frame clones and omits some. Among 65,000 to 85,000 clones listed, 85% to 90% were seen once. The sequenced material came from peripheral blood. These receptors were collected from a human donor in a cohort sampled during active COVID-19. CDR3s include the opening cysteine and the closing phenylalanine or tryptophan. A D gene is named only where the DNA matches it firmly. Some rows have no size entry. The others give once, few or many, or a class for an expanded clone.

CDR3nt: TGTGCCAGCAGCTTAGTACTGTCGGACACCGGGGAGCTGTTTTTT
CDR3aa: CASSLVLSDTGELFF
j_gene: TRBJ2-2
d_gene: .
abundance: .
v_gene: TRBV7-2

CDR3nt: TGTGCCAGCTCACCACCGACGGGAGGGCCTTTGAACACTGAAGCTTTCTTT
CDR3aa: CASSPPTGGPLNTEAFF
j_gene: TRBJ1-1
d_gene: .
abundance: .
v_gene: TRBV18

CDR3nt: TGTGCCAGTAGGGAGGTGGGCACAGATACGCAGTATTTT
CDR3aa: CASREVGTDTQYF
j_gene: TRBJ2-3
d_gene: .
abundance: .
v_gene: TRBV19

CDR3nt: TGTGCCAGCAGTTATACAGGGGTGAATTCACCCCTCCACTTT
CDR3aa: CASSYTGVNSPLHF
j_gene: TRBJ1-6
d_gene: TRBD1
abundance: few
v_gene: TRBV27

CDR3nt: TGCGCCAGCAGCAACGGGGGGTATGGGGCCAACGTCCTGACTTTC
CDR3aa: CASSNGGYGANVLTF
j_gene: TRBJ2-6
d_gene: TRBD2
abundance: .
v_gene: TRBV5-1

CDR3nt: TGCGCCAGCAGTGAGTCAGGGGGACTAGTAAAAGAGACCCAGTACTTC
CDR3aa: CASSESGGLVKETQYF
j_gene: TRBJ2-5
d_gene: TRBD2
abundance: .
v_gene: TRBV10-1

CDR3nt: TGTGCCAGCAGCAACACGGGGATTAGCACAGATACGCAGTATTTT
CDR3aa: CASSNTGISTDTQYF
j_gene: TRBJ2-3
d_gene: .
abundance: once
v_gene: TRBV6-2/TRBV6-3

CDR3nt: TGTGCCAGCAGCTTAGGAGCTCGACAGCTCACAGATACGCAGTATTTT
CDR3aa: CASSLGARQLTDTQYF
j_gene: TRBJ2-3
d_gene: .
abundance: once
v_gene: TRBV7-2

CDR3nt: TGTGCCAGCAGCTCACCGACTAGCGGGGGCTACGAGCAGTACTTC
CDR3aa: CASSSPTSGGYEQYF
j_gene: TRBJ2-7
d_gene: TRBD2
abundance: .
v_gene: TRBV11-2

CDR3nt: TGTGCCACCCGGGACAGGGGCTACACCGGGGAGCTGTTTTTT
CDR3aa: CATRDRGYTGELFF
j_gene: TRBJ2-2
d_gene: TRBD1
abundance: .
v_gene: TRBV19

CDR3nt: TGCGCCAGCAGTGAGGGCTCGGGAATCCACGAGCAGTACTTC
CDR3aa: CASSEGSGIHEQYF
j_gene: TRBJ2-7
d_gene: .
abundance: .
v_gene: TRBV10-2

CDR3nt: TGTGCCAGCAGCCGCAGTACAGGGGTTAACTATGGCTACACCTTC
CDR3aa: CASSRSTGVNYGYTF
j_gene: TRBJ1-2
d_gene: TRBD1
abundance: .
v_gene: TRBV7-2

CDR3nt: TGTGCCAGCAGCTTGCAGGCCACGGACAGAAGGAACACTGAAGCTTTCTTT
CDR3aa: CASSLQATDRRNTEAFF
j_gene: TRBJ1-1
d_gene: .
abundance: .
v_gene: TRBV5-6

CDR3nt: TGCGCCAGCACCGGACAGGGCGATTGGAATGAGCAGTTCTTC
CDR3aa: CASTGQGDWNEQFF
j_gene: TRBJ2-1
d_gene: TRBD1
abundance: .
v_gene: TRBV5-1

CDR3nt: TGCGCCAGCAGCGAGGGACAGCTAGCCTACAATGAGCAGTTCTTC
CDR3aa: CASSEGQLAYNEQFF
j_gene: TRBJ2-1
d_gene: TRBD1
abundance: .
v_gene: TRBV5-1

CDR3nt: TGTGCCACCAGTGATACCGGGACAGGGGTTGCCTACGAGCAGTACTTC
CDR3aa: CATSDTGTGVAYEQYF
j_gene: TRBJ2-7
d_gene: TRBD1
abundance: .
v_gene: TRBV24-1

CDR3nt: TGTGCCAGCAGCCCTACCCGGGCTAGCGGGAGTGGAGAGACCCAGTACTTC
CDR3aa: CASSPTRASGSGETQYF
j_gene: TRBJ2-5
d_gene: TRBD2
abundance: once
v_gene: TRBV2

CDR3nt: TGTGCCAGCAGTGCCTTAGGGGGTCAGCCCCAGCATTTT
CDR3aa: CASSALGGQPQHF
j_gene: TRBJ1-5
d_gene: .
abundance: .
v_gene: TRBV28

CDR3nt: TGTGCCAGCAGCCATCGGCTACAGGAGGGGGAGACCCAGTACTTC
CDR3aa: CASSHRLQEGETQYF
j_gene: TRBJ2-5
d_gene: .
abundance: .
v_gene: TRBV5-4

CDR3nt: TGCAGCGTTGAAGAGGCGGGAGAAGGCTACACCTTC
CDR3aa: CSVEEAGEGYTF
j_gene: TRBJ1-2
d_gene: .
abundance: .
v_gene: TRBV29-1

CDR3nt: TGTGCCAGCAGCGTAGGACCCAGGGGCGACACTGAAGCTTTCTTT
CDR3aa: CASSVGPRGDTEAFF
j_gene: TRBJ1-1
d_gene: .
abundance: .
v_gene: TRBV9

CDR3nt: TGTGCCAGTAGTAGTTTGACTAGCGGGAGGTTTAGTGAGCAGTTCTTC
CDR3aa: CASSSLTSGRFSEQFF
j_gene: TRBJ2-1
d_gene: TRBD2
abundance: .
v_gene: TRBV19

CDR3nt: TGTGCCAGTAGTATAGGACAGGGGGCGGGCTACGAGCAGTACTTC
CDR3aa: CASSIGQGAGYEQYF
j_gene: TRBJ2-7
d_gene: TRBD1
abundance: .
v_gene: TRBV19

CDR3nt: TGTGCCAGCAGCTTAGTGAGCCCCACAGGGGGCACTGAAGCTTTCTTT
CDR3aa: CASSLVSPTGGTEAFF
j_gene: TRBJ1-1
d_gene: TRBD1
abundance: .
v_gene: TRBV7-8

CDR3nt: TGCGCCAGCAGACAGGGGCGGGCCCCTAAGGTTACGCAGTATTTT
CDR3aa: CASRQGRAPKVTQYF
j_gene: TRBJ2-3
d_gene: TRBD1
abundance: .
v_gene: TRBV23-1

CDR3nt: TGTGCCAGCAGGACTATCCGGAATGAGCAGTTCTTC
CDR3aa: CASRTIRNEQFF
j_gene: TRBJ2-1
d_gene: .
abundance: .
v_gene: TRBV25-1

CDR3nt: TGTGCCAGTATCCTGGACAGGTCTCACACTGAAGCTTTCTTT
CDR3aa: CASILDRSHTEAFF
j_gene: TRBJ1-1
d_gene: TRBD1
abundance: .
v_gene: TRBV19

CDR3nt: TGCGCCAGCAGTCGGCAAGGACAGGGGTTAGGGGAGCAGTACTTC
CDR3aa: CASSRQGQGLGEQYF
j_gene: TRBJ2-7
d_gene: TRBD1
abundance: .
v_gene: TRBV5-1

CDR3nt: TGCGCCAGCAGCCGTTCTAGCGGGAGTGTTAATGCCGGGGAGCTGTTTTTT
CDR3aa: CASSRSSGSVNAGELFF
j_gene: TRBJ2-2
d_gene: TRBD2
abundance: .
v_gene: TRBV4-1

CDR3nt: TGTGCCAGTAGGGAACTAGCGGGAAGACTCAATGAGCAGTTCTTC
CDR3aa: CASRELAGRLNEQFF
j_gene: TRBJ2-1
d_gene: TRBD2
abundance: .
v_gene: TRBV19

CDR3nt: TGCAGCGTCTCTCAACAGGCCCCTGGGGCCAACGTCCTGACTTTC
CDR3aa: CSVSQQAPGANVLTF
j_gene: TRBJ2-6
d_gene: .
abundance: .
v_gene: TRBV29-1

CDR3nt: TGTGCCAGCAGTCTGACTTCTAGCCCCTATGGCTACACCTTC
CDR3aa: CASSLTSSPYGYTF
j_gene: TRBJ1-2
d_gene: .
abundance: .
v_gene: TRBV6-5

CDR3nt: TGCGCCAGCAGCTTGGGCACAGGGCAGGGGGTCGGCTACACCTTC
CDR3aa: CASSLGTGQGVGYTF
j_gene: TRBJ1-2
d_gene: TRBD1
abundance: .
v_gene: TRBV5-1

CDR3nt: TGCGCCAGCAGTGAGATTAGCGGGGGGGAAGAGACCCAGTACTTC
CDR3aa: CASSEISGGEETQYF
j_gene: TRBJ2-5
d_gene: TRBD2
abundance: .
v_gene: TRBV10-1

CDR3nt: TGTGCCAGCAACGATGGGAGGGAGACCCAGTACTTC
CDR3aa: CASNDGRETQYF
j_gene: TRBJ2-5
d_gene: .
abundance: .
v_gene: TRBV7-9

CDR3nt: TGCGCCAGCAGCTTGGGCGCCCAGGGGCCCCAAGAGACCCAGTACTTC
CDR3aa: CASSLGAQGPQETQYF
j_gene: TRBJ2-5
d_gene: .
abundance: .
v_gene: TRBV5-1

CDR3nt: TGCGCCAGCAGCGAGGGACTAGCGGGGAGAGAGACCCAGTACTTC
CDR3aa: CASSEGLAGRETQYF
j_gene: TRBJ2-5
d_gene: TRBD2
abundance: .
v_gene: TRBV5-1

CDR3nt: TGTGCCAGCAGGCTACAGGGGTCCAACTACAATGAGCAGTTCTTC
CDR3aa: CASRLQGSNYNEQFF
j_gene: TRBJ2-1
d_gene: TRBD1
abundance: few
v_gene: TRBV28

CDR3nt: TGTGCCAGCTCACCTCTACGGACTAGCGGGAGGCGCCTGGCCTCCTACAATGAGCAGTTCTTC
CDR3aa: CASSPLRTSGRRLASYNEQFF
j_gene: TRBJ2-1
d_gene: TRBD2
abundance: .
v_gene: TRBV18

CDR3nt: TGTGCCATCAGTGAGTCACTAGCGGGGGGACGCAATGAGCAGTTCTTC
CDR3aa: CAISESLAGGRNEQFF
j_gene: TRBJ2-1
d_gene: TRBD2
abundance: .
v_gene: TRBV10-3

CDR3nt: TGCGCCAGCAGTTCCTCGGGAGGCACAGATACGCAGTATTTT
CDR3aa: CASSSSGGTDTQYF
j_gene: TRBJ2-3
d_gene: .
abundance: .
v_gene: TRBV5-1

CDR3nt: TGTGCCAGCAGAGAGACAGCTCGGGATAATTCACCCCTCCACTTT
CDR3aa: CASRETARDNSPLHF
j_gene: TRBJ1-6
d_gene: .
abundance: .
v_gene: TRBV25-1

CDR3nt: TGCGCCAGCAGCACTATAGCGGTCTCCTACAATGAGCAGTTCTTC
CDR3aa: CASSTIAVSYNEQFF
j_gene: TRBJ2-1
d_gene: .
abundance: .
v_gene: TRBV5-1

CDR3nt: TGTGCCAGCTCACCACAGGGGTCAGGTTCGTCCTACGAGCAGTACTTC
CDR3aa: CASSPQGSGSSYEQYF
j_gene: TRBJ2-7
d_gene: .
abundance: few
v_gene: TRBV18

CDR3nt: TGTGCCAGCAGCTTAGCCAGGGTTGAGCAGCCCCAGCATTTT
CDR3aa: CASSLARVEQPQHF
j_gene: TRBJ1-5
d_gene: .
abundance: .
v_gene: TRBV7-2

CDR3nt: TGTGCCAGCAGTCAAATAGCGGATTCCTACGAGCAGTACTTC
CDR3aa: CASSQIADSYEQYF
j_gene: TRBJ2-7
d_gene: .
abundance: few
v_gene: TRBV6-5